One and the same sample provided the 7 T cell receptor beta chains below, sequenced in a study of cytomegalovirus exposure and HLA in healthy donors. PCR employed 60 Vbeta and 13 Jbeta primers. The repertoire was sequenced with immunoSEQ multiplex PCR; TCRdb's copy has only in-frame clones and lacks some. The sample records a few hundred thousand clones, about 93% being singletons. Material for sequencing was PBMCs. All receptors come from a girl aged 2-10 years in good health and CMV-seronegative.

CDR3 sequence: CSVEGLAGIYNEQFF. The CDR3 DNA sequence: TGCAGCGTTGAAGGGTTAGCGGGAATCTACAATGAGCAGTTCTTC. The chain couples TRBV29-1 to TRBJ2-1, with 8 bases identical to TRBD2. The V gene's germline CDR1 is SQVTM and CDR2 ANQGSEA. The V and J ends lost 1 base and 3 bases, in that order; junction bases with no gene match: 5. The CDR3 runs to 15 residues.

This chain connects TRBV2 to TRBJ2-5, with a tentative D call TRBD1 (6 bases). Germline V gene data show CDR1 as SNHLY and CDR2 as FYNNEI. The CDR3 length is 12 residues. V was cut by 0 bases and J by 11 bases, with 10 bases left in between. The CDR3 bases are TGTGCCAGCAGTGAAGCAAGGCAGGGGCAGTACTTC. Its translation is CASSEARQGQYF.

This clone has more than one count but fewer than ten. This rearrangement joins TRBV4-1 to TRBJ1-5; D remains ambiguous. CDR1 MGHRA and CDR2 YSYEKL come from the germline V gene. The CDR3 sequence is 14 residues long. The V gene lost 1 base and the J gene lost 7 bases, with 11 bases spanning the gap. DNA for the CDR3: TGCGCCAGCAGCCAAGGCCTGGGCGGGCAGCCCCAGCATTTT. This translates into CASSQGLGGQPQHF.

The sample holds one count of this clone. V is TRBV19 and J is TRBJ1-2; D is undetermined. Germline V gives CDR1 LNHDA, CDR2 SQIVND (reference sequence). The CDR3 loop spans 15 amino acids. V lost 0 bases and J 3 bases, leaving 11 bases between the germline ends. CDR3 coding DNA: TGTGCCAGTAGTATAGACGCCGGGAGCTACTATGGCTACACCTTC. Its translation is CASSIDAGSYYGYTF. Filled out from reference TRBV19 and TRBJ1-2, the complete variable domain reads DGGITQSPKYLFRKEGQNVTLSCEQNLNHDAMYWYRQDPGQGLRLIYYSQIVNDFQKGDIAEGYSVSREKKESFPLTVTSAQKNPTAFYLCASSIDAGSYYGYTFGSGTRLTVV.

The chain uses TRBV6-1 and TRBJ2-5; 7 nucleotides agree with TRBD2. Germline assignment: CDR1 MNHNS and CDR2 SASEGT. The J segment lost 1 base and the V segment lost 1 base, leaving 9 bases of the junction unmatched. The CDR3 is made up of 17 amino acids. The CDR3: CASSEVGLAEIQETQYF. CDR3 coding DNA: TGTGCCAGCAGTGAAGTCGGGCTAGCGGAGATCCAAGAGACCCAGTACTTC.

The J gene is TRBJ2-7, the V gene TRBV6-5; the D is unclear. The CDR3 has 14 amino acids. The germline V gene has CDR1 MNHEY and CDR2 SVGAGI. V dropped 0 bases and J dropped 3 bases, with 9 bases sitting between them. CDR3 residues: CASSYSTPFYEQYF. CDR3 in DNA: TGTGCCAGCAGTTACTCGACACCTTTCTACGAGCAGTACTTC.

The genes are TRBV11-3 and TRBJ2-7; a possible D gene is TRBD1 (6 bases). In germline, CDR1 is SGHNT, CDR2 YENEEA. CDR3 size: 12 residues. V shed 0 bases and J shed 8 bases, with 8 bases lying between them. In nucleotides, the CDR3 is TGTGCCAGCAGCTTAGATCAGGGGCAGCAGTACTTC. The encoded protein is CASSLDQGQQYF.